A selection of T cell receptor beta chains follows, all from one sample in a study of CD8+ T cells in alopecia areata. Sequencing used immunoSEQ multiplex PCR; TCRdb keeps in-frame clones, though not all of them. The sample holds around 34,000 clones, approximately 58% seen once. The sequenced material came from NKG2D-high CD8+ T cells sorted from blood. The receptor source for this set is a human donor with alopecia areata. The CDR3 runs from the conserved cysteine through the conserved F or W. Fields, in order: D gene, J gene, clone size, V gene, CDR3 protein, CDR3 DNA. D genes are given only for firm matches. Only part of the rows carry a size: once, few, many, or a class if the clone is expanded.

d_call: NA
j_call: TRBJ1-5
clone_size: NA
v_call: TRBV6-6
cdr3_aa: CASSYSTGGSQPQHF
cdr3_nt: TGTGCCAGCAGTTACTCGACGGGGGGGAGTCAGCCCCAGCATTTT

d_call: TRBD2
j_call: TRBJ2-2
clone_size: NA
v_call: TRBV5-4
cdr3_aa: CASSPQAGGPGELFF
cdr3_nt: TGTGCCAGCAGCCCCCAAGCGGGGGGGCCCGGGGAGCTGTTTTTT

d_call: NA
j_call: TRBJ2-7
clone_size: NA
v_call: TRBV7-9
cdr3_aa: CASSWSGYEQYF
cdr3_nt: TGTGCCAGCAGCTGGTCCGGCTACGAGCAGTACTTC

d_call: NA
j_call: TRBJ2-4
clone_size: NA
v_call: TRBV7-8
cdr3_aa: CASSSLPRANIQYF
cdr3_nt: TGTGCCAGCAGCTCCCTGCCCCGGGCGAACATTCAGTACTTC

d_call: TRBD1
j_call: TRBJ2-7
clone_size: NA
v_call: TRBV5-6
cdr3_aa: CASSLRQGVYEQYF
cdr3_nt: TGTGCCAGCAGCTTGCGTCAGGGGGTCTACGAGCAGTACTTC

d_call: TRBD1
j_call: TRBJ1-5
clone_size: NA
v_call: TRBV19
cdr3_aa: CASSMLDRGEISNQPQHF
cdr3_nt: TGTGCCAGTAGTATGCTCGACAGGGGAGAAATTAGCAATCAGCCCCAGCATTTT

d_call: NA
j_call: TRBJ1-5
clone_size: few
v_call: TRBV23-1
cdr3_aa: CASTWAVSNQPQHF
cdr3_nt: TGCGCCAGCACCTGGGCAGTCAGTAATCAGCCCCAGCATTTT

d_call: NA
j_call: TRBJ2-7
clone_size: once
v_call: TRBV19
cdr3_aa: CASSINSAYEQYF
cdr3_nt: TGTGCCAGTAGTATTAACAGCGCCTACGAGCAGTACTTC

d_call: NA
j_call: TRBJ2-1
clone_size: NA
v_call: TRBV2
cdr3_aa: CASPTGPYNEQFF
cdr3_nt: TGTGCCAGCCCGACTGGGCCCTACAATGAGCAGTTCTTC

d_call: NA
j_call: TRBJ2-7
clone_size: once
v_call: TRBV27
cdr3_aa: CASSFGVSYEQYF
cdr3_nt: TGTGCCAGCAGTTTCGGCGTCTCCTACGAGCAGTACTTC

d_call: TRBD2
j_call: TRBJ2-3
clone_size: NA
v_call: TRBV7-8
cdr3_aa: CASSIPEAGGPSDTQYF
cdr3_nt: TGTGCCAGCAGTATCCCTGAAGCGGGGGGGCCATCAGATACGCAGTATTTT

d_call: TRBD1
j_call: TRBJ2-7
clone_size: NA
v_call: TRBV6-5
cdr3_aa: CASSLDRAEQYF
cdr3_nt: TGTGCCAGCAGTTTGGACAGGGCCGAGCAGTACTTC

d_call: TRBD1
j_call: TRBJ1-2
clone_size: NA
v_call: TRBV9
cdr3_aa: CASSASRGRGGDGYTF
cdr3_nt: TGTGCCAGCAGCGCGAGCCGGGGAAGAGGGGGCGATGGCTACACCTTC

d_call: TRBD2
j_call: TRBJ2-3
clone_size: few
v_call: TRBV10-3
cdr3_aa: CAISDGGRSTDTQYF
cdr3_nt: TGTGCCATCAGTGACGGCGGGAGGAGCACAGATACGCAGTATTTT

d_call: NA
j_call: TRBJ2-2
clone_size: NA
v_call: TRBV7-9
cdr3_aa: CASSFDDGWGTGELFF
cdr3_nt: TGTGCCAGCAGCTTCGACGACGGGTGGGGCACCGGGGAGCTGTTTTTT

d_call: TRBD2
j_call: TRBJ2-7
clone_size: NA
v_call: TRBV29-1
cdr3_aa: CSVENAGGYEQYF
cdr3_nt: TGCAGCGTTGAAAATGCGGGGGGCTACGAGCAGTACTTC

d_call: NA
j_call: TRBJ2-7
clone_size: NA
v_call: TRBV2
cdr3_aa: CASSEALRGAHEQYF
cdr3_nt: TGTGCCAGCAGTGAAGCGCTTCGGGGGGCCCACGAGCAGTACTTC

d_call: NA
j_call: TRBJ2-5
clone_size: NA
v_call: TRBV30
cdr3_aa: CAWSDGSQETQYF
cdr3_nt: TGTGCCTGGAGCGACGGCTCCCAAGAGACCCAGTACTTC

d_call: TRBD1
j_call: TRBJ2-1
clone_size: NA
v_call: TRBV7-9
cdr3_aa: CASSSTGGPYNEQFF
cdr3_nt: TGTGCCAGCAGCTCGACAGGGGGCCCGTACAATGAGCAGTTCTTC

d_call: TRBD1
j_call: TRBJ2-5
clone_size: NA
v_call: TRBV9
cdr3_aa: CASSATGGQETQYF
cdr3_nt: TGTGCCAGCAGCGCGACAGGGGGCCAGGAGACCCAGTACTTC

d_call: NA
j_call: TRBJ2-3
clone_size: NA
v_call: TRBV7-2
cdr3_aa: CASRDGAVGTQYF
cdr3_nt: TGTGCCAGCAGGGACGGTGCAGTAGGTACGCAGTATTTT

d_call: TRBD1
j_call: TRBJ1-1
clone_size: NA
v_call: TRBV29-1
cdr3_aa: CSVVRQGLNTEAFF
cdr3_nt: TGCAGCGTGGTAAGACAGGGGTTGAACACTGAAGCTTTCTTT

d_call: NA
j_call: TRBJ1-2
clone_size: few
v_call: TRBV29-1
cdr3_aa: CSVERGTGSYTF
cdr3_nt: TGCAGCGTTGAAAGGGGAACAGGGAGCTACACCTTC

d_call: NA
j_call: TRBJ1-1
clone_size: few
v_call: TRBV27
cdr3_aa: CASSLYYRRNTEAFF
cdr3_nt: TGTGCCAGCAGTTTATATTACCGTCGGAACACTGAAGCTTTCTTT

d_call: NA
j_call: TRBJ2-1
clone_size: NA
v_call: TRBV28
cdr3_aa: CASSHRWGYNEQFF
cdr3_nt: TGTGCCAGCAGCCACAGATGGGGCTACAATGAGCAGTTCTTC

d_call: TRBD2
j_call: TRBJ2-7
clone_size: NA
v_call: TRBV15
cdr3_aa: CATRKAGDYEQYF
cdr3_nt: TGTGCCACCCGTAAAGCGGGGGACTACGAGCAGTACTTC

d_call: NA
j_call: TRBJ2-1
clone_size: NA
v_call: TRBV4-2
cdr3_aa: CASSQDIRANEQFF
cdr3_nt: TGTGCCAGCAGCCAGGATATTCGCGCCAATGAGCAGTTCTTC

d_call: TRBD2
j_call: TRBJ2-1
clone_size: NA
v_call: TRBV18
cdr3_aa: CASSLAGSSNEQFF
cdr3_nt: TGTGCCAGCTCACTAGCGGGGTCGAGTAATGAGCAGTTCTTC

d_call: TRBD2
j_call: TRBJ2-3
clone_size: NA
v_call: TRBV15
cdr3_aa: CATSRDPLIAGLTGDTQYF
cdr3_nt: TGTGCCACCAGCAGAGATCCACTGATAGCGGGCCTTACTGGAGATACGCAGTATTTT

d_call: NA
j_call: TRBJ2-5
clone_size: once
v_call: TRBV5-6
cdr3_aa: CASSSDLETQYF
cdr3_nt: TGTGCCAGCAGCTCCGATCTTGAGACCCAGTACTTC

d_call: NA
j_call: TRBJ2-7
clone_size: NA
v_call: TRBV12-5
cdr3_aa: CATQAQGHSVPSYEQYF
cdr3_nt: TGTGCTACCCAGGCACAGGGTCATTCCGTGCCCTCCTACGAGCAGTACTTC

d_call: NA
j_call: TRBJ2-1
clone_size: NA
v_call: TRBV5-6
cdr3_aa: CASSFGTANEQFF
cdr3_nt: TGTGCCAGCAGCTTCGGGACGGCAAATGAGCAGTTCTTC

d_call: TRBD2
j_call: TRBJ2-1
clone_size: NA
v_call: TRBV19
cdr3_aa: CASSILLVAGGREQFF
cdr3_nt: TGTGCCAGTAGTATCCTCTTGGTAGCGGGGGGGCGCGAGCAGTTCTTC

d_call: NA
j_call: TRBJ2-3
clone_size: NA
v_call: TRBV2
cdr3_aa: CASSDIGGSRDTQYF
cdr3_nt: TGTGCCAGCAGTGACATCGGGGGATCCCGGGATACGCAGTATTTT

d_call: TRBD1
j_call: TRBJ1-6
clone_size: NA
v_call: TRBV7-3
cdr3_aa: CASSRTGTGYSPLHF
cdr3_nt: TGTGCCAGCAGCCGGACCGGGACAGGATATTCACCCCTCCACTTT

d_call: TRBD2
j_call: TRBJ2-7
clone_size: NA
v_call: TRBV4-2
cdr3_aa: CASTELAGETEQYF
cdr3_nt: TGTGCCAGCACCGAACTAGCGGGTGAAACCGAGCAGTACTTC

d_call: NA
j_call: TRBJ2-1
clone_size: NA
v_call: TRBV4-3
cdr3_aa: CASSQDWVSGNEQFF
cdr3_nt: TGCGCCAGCAGCCAAGATTGGGTATCGGGCAATGAGCAGTTCTTC

d_call: TRBD2
j_call: TRBJ2-3
clone_size: NA
v_call: TRBV4-3
cdr3_aa: CASSQDYGGATDTQYF
cdr3_nt: TGCGCCAGCAGCCAAGATTACGGGGGGGCCACAGATACGCAGTATTTT

d_call: NA
j_call: TRBJ1-5
clone_size: NA
v_call: TRBV9
cdr3_aa: CASSVASSNQPQHF
cdr3_nt: TGTGCCAGCAGCGTAGCCAGTTCTAATCAGCCCCAGCATTTT

d_call: TRBD2
j_call: TRBJ2-1
clone_size: NA
v_call: TRBV5-6
cdr3_aa: CASSLDREGLGNEQFF
cdr3_nt: TGTGCCAGCAGCTTGGATCGGGAGGGCCTAGGGAATGAGCAGTTCTTC

d_call: NA
j_call: TRBJ2-1
clone_size: NA
v_call: TRBV9
cdr3_aa: CASSVVPSYNEQFF
cdr3_nt: TGTGCCAGCAGCGTAGTTCCCTCCTACAATGAGCAGTTCTTC

d_call: NA
j_call: TRBJ1-2
clone_size: NA
v_call: TRBV5-4
cdr3_aa: CASSGRYGYTF
cdr3_nt: TGTGCCAGCAGCGGACGGTATGGCTACACCTTC